Each of the 5 T cell receptor beta chains below was sequenced from the same sample in a study of T cells in women clearing cervical HPV infection. The data were produced by immunoSEQ multiplex PCR, yet TCRdb's version contains in-frame clones alone and is incomplete. The sample table sets out 25,000 to 35,000 clones. The sequenced sample consisted of blood buffy coat. The source of these receptors is a woman aged 18 to 69 with a cervical HPV16 infection that either progressed to CIN3+ or cleared (not recorded which).

In regard to this clone: Read coverage stops 3 residues before the CDR3 terminus; the germline J gene supplies the remainder. The J gene is TRBJ1-1, the V gene TRBV25-1; maybe TRBD1 (6 bases). CDR3 length equals 14 residues. The germline V gene has CDR1 MGHDK and CDR2 SYGVNS. The V gene lost 1 base and the J gene lost 4 bases, with 10 bases spanning the gap. Here the CDR3 reads CASSEWDKGTEAFF. The part of the CDR3 DNA that was read is TGTGCCAGCAGTGAATGGGACAAAGGCACTGAA.

Notes on this clone: Coverage ceases 3 residues before the CDR3 finishes, and the germline J gene fills in the end. The chain links TRBV5-6 to TRBJ2-1; perhaps TRBD1 as D (5 bases). There are 15 residues in the CDR3. V was clipped by 4 bases and J by 5 bases, with 16 bases between them. Germline V gene sequence: CDR1 SGHDT, CDR2 YYEEEE. The CDR3 spells CASSLLGAGNNEQFF. Partial CDR3 DNA: TGTGCCAGCAGCCTCTTAGGGGCTGGCAACAATGAG.

On this clone: The read falls 3 residues short of the CDR3 end, and the missing part is taken from the germline J gene. V usage is TRBV20-1 and J usage is TRBJ2-3, with TRBD2 as a possible D gene (7 bases). The V gene's germline CDR1 is DFQATT and CDR2 SNEGSKA (reference sequence). There are 14 residues in the CDR3. The CDR3 bases that were read are TGCAGTGCGGGGGCCAGGGAGGGCAATCAGCCG. Translation gives CSAGAREGNQP. In full, the CDR3 reads CSAGAREGNQPQYF.

As for this clone: The read finishes 3 residues shy of the CDR3 end, and the germline J gene is used to complete it. The chain uses TRBV19 and TRBJ2-4, with D unresolved. CDR3 length: 16 residues. The germline CDR1 and CDR2 sequences are LNHDA and SQIVND (reference sequence). The part of the CDR3 DNA that was read is TGTGCCAGTAGTATAGAAAGTCTTCCAGTAAACTATGGT. This gives the protein CASSIESLPVNYG. The full-length CDR3 reads as CASSIESLPVNYGQYF.

To note about this clone: Read data end 3 residues before the CDR3 end; the end is taken from the germline J gene. The chain combines TRBV20-1 with TRBJ2-2, with 9 positions matching TRBD1. The CDR3 has 16 residues. V was clipped by 4 bases and J by 1 base; unmatched bases: 7. The germline V gene encodes CDR1 DFQATT and CDR2 SNEGSKA (reference sequence). CDR3 DNA, as far as it was read: TGCAGTGCTAACCCGGCGGACAGGGGGAACACCGGGGAG. Amino acids: CSANPADRGNTGE. The CDR3 reads in full as CSANPADRGNTGELFF.